What follows is one TCR beta chain and its context. Its antigen is still unknown. No base qualities exist here, and no much larger clone lies one base off it. TCRbeta CDR3 regions were amplified from genomic DNA using the immunoSEQ Assay, a bias-controlled multiplex PCR. Processing in the source paper ran as follows. Within the assay, amplification of reference gene primers was used to estimate how many nucleated cells each sample contained. Sequence reads were collapsed and filtered to measure the absolute abundance of every unique TCRbeta CDR3 rearrangement. For each sample, productive Simpson clonality was calculated as the square root of Simpson's diversity index over productive rearrangements. The clones in this table, taken by TCRdb from immuneACCESS, are in-frame only. Not every clone is retained; where verified, under half of the shortfall comes from an unresolved V gene, and the cause of the rest is unknown. That table is the source of V, J and clone size, and D and trimming were worked out from the DNA. This sample lists some 160,000 clones; around 81% were detected once. The ten most abundant clones make up roughly 8.1% of the sample.

At the junction V is shortened by 0 bases and J by 12 bases; bases outside the gene matches: 6. Including cysteine and phenylalanine, the CDR3 has 13 amino acids. CDR3 DNA only is kept here, 39 bases in frame from base 1. CDR1 SGHRS and CDR2 YFSETQ were looked up in the germline V gene. This sample is drawn from a study of blood T cell repertoires in COVID-19 (dated by TCRdb to 2020 to 2021). As for the study more broadly: Collaborator samples came from the United States, Italy and Spain and covered acute and convalescent phases of COVID-19. The prospective study material was composed of cDNA or gDNA derived from T cells, B-cell-depleted T cells, or PBMCs. The dataset comprised deeply sampled blood TCRbeta repertoires from subjects exposed to, actively infected with, or recovered from COVID-19. The repertoires were released in a freely available public database intended as a resource for research on the immune response to SARS-CoV-2. The samples were drawn from the first 160 participants of the ongoing ImmuneRACE study and from 950 to 1,500 subjects provided by 6 global collaborators. A de-identified subject ID, COVID-19 status, age in years and sex were almost always included in the sample metadata. Where available, HLA class I and class II types were taken from metadata supplied by the sample provider and were not determined by assay-based typing.

On the study overall, not on this receptor specifically: How much clinical and demographic metadata was included differed by source and by participant, and the metadata was provided uncurated.

In Seattle, one collaborating source enrolled patients while the infection was active and tracked those patients longitudinally over the course of disease. Each collaborating institution followed its own protocols to collect whole blood in K2EDTA tubes. For TCRbeta analysis, collaborators shipped samples as frozen whole blood, isolated PBMCs, or DNA extracted from either of those sample types. The sequence links TRBV5-1 to TRBJ2-3; 8 nucleotides in the junction match TRBD2. This TCR came from a woman older than 75 with COVID-19, enrolled during active disease. Sequenced input: peripheral blood. The sequenced DNA is TGCGCCAGCAGCTTGGAAACTAGCGGACTCCAGTATTTT. The translation is CASSLETSGLQYF.